The clone carrying this T cell receptor (beta chain) was detected a few times. This table comes from immunoSEQ multiplex PCR, and its TCRdb copy is limited to in-frame clones, with some not included. Of around 110,000 clones listed, approximately 90% are singletons. This sample was taken from a study of T cell clones after liver transplantation. Across the study: TCRbeta sequencing after a pre-transplant mixed lymphocyte reaction identified graft-donor-reactive clones, later tracked in post-transplant blood. Apart from three HCV-positive recipients, transplants were for non-autoimmune, non-viral reasons.

V lost 6 bases to trimming and J lost 5 bases, with 17 bases between them. CDR3 size: 14 residues. The V gene's germline CDR1 is LNHDA and CDR2 SQIVND (reference sequence). Unstimulated PBMCs were sorted into CD3+CD4+ and CD3+CD8+ populations. V gene TRBV19 combines with J gene TRBJ2-7; D is possibly TRBD2 (6 bases). Sample: CD4+ T cells from blood, taken 12 months after liver transplant. This TCR was sampled from a human patient who received a liver transplant. The graft donor may account for some of the T cells. CDR3 in DNA: TGTGCCAGTAGCTCGGGGATGGGCGGGGACGAGCAGTACTTC. Its protein product is CASSSGMGGDEQYF.